The sample holds one count of the clone carrying this TCR beta chain. Sequenced by immunoSEQ multiplex PCR; TCRdb stores in-frame clones only, minus some. The sample contains fewer than 350,000 clones, 85% of which appear only once. Cohort assignment relied on participant-reported clinical history. Germline values: CDR1 SNHLY, CDR2 FYNNEI. The CDR3 is 16 residues long. Unmatched junction bases numbered 9, after V lost 1 base and J lost 4 bases. The sample comes from a study of blood T cell repertoires in COVID-19. The specimen sequenced was PBMCs or T cells enriched from blood (not recorded which). The source of this sequence is a woman in her 30s who had been exposed to COVID-19. This chain links TRBV2 with TRBJ1-2, with TRBD1 matching 7 bases. This CDR3 is CASSEGLRDSIYGYTF. The CDR3 DNA reads TGTGCCAGCAGTGAAGGGCTCCGGGACAGCATCTATGGCTACACCTTC.